The 11 T cell receptor beta chains below all came from one sample that was sequenced in a study of T cell changes during pregnancy in multiple sclerosis. Profiled with immunoSEQ multiplex PCR; TCRdb holds only in-frame clones, not every one. The repertoire has about 72,000 clones, 92% of them found once; the top ten carry 1.5% to 2%. This sample comprised peripheral blood, obtained in the first trimester of pregnancy. The receptors here all came from a female donor in good health, enrolled as a control in a pregnancy study.

The rearrangement uses TRBV15 and TRBJ1-5; D not certain. CDR1 and CDR2 (germline): LNHNV, YYDKDF (reference sequence). The CDR3 runs to 15 residues. V gave up 1 base and J gave up 0 bases, with 7 bases separating them. The CDR3 sequence: CATSRASYSNQPQHF. CDR3 nucleotide sequence: TGTGCCACCAGCAGAGCGAGTTATAGCAATCAGCCCCAGCATTTT.

In its sample, this clone was seen once. The gene calls are TRBV7-9 and TRBJ2-1; 9 bases align to TRBD2. Germline CDR1 SEHNR, CDR2 FQNEAQ (reference sequence). This CDR3 contains 18 residues. J was trimmed by 2 bases and V by 4 bases; bases with no gene match: 12. Here the CDR3 reads CASSSGTGAGGTYNEQFF. CDR3 DNA sequence: TGTGCCAGCAGCTCGGGTACAGGGGCGGGAGGGACCTACAATGAGCAGTTCTTC.

The table lists this clone with a count of one. This sequence joins TRBV29-1 and TRBJ2-3; TRBD1 might be the D (6 bases). The CDR3 runs to 15 residues. Between the trimmed V and J ends, which lost 1 base and 1 base, there was a span of 12 bases. Germline CDR1 SQVTM, CDR2 ANQGSEA. The CDR3 region is CSVEGRGSGTDTQYF. As DNA, the CDR3 is TGCAGCGTTGAAGGCAGGGGATCGGGCACAGATACGCAGTATTTT.

The chain links TRBV5-5 to TRBJ1-1; D is ambiguous. V was shortened by 3 bases and J by 4 bases, with 10 bases between the two germline ends. CDR3 length: 13 amino acids. CDR1 and CDR2 from the germline V gene are SGHKS and YYEKEE (reference sequence). The CDR3 DNA is TGTGCCAGCAGCTGGCAGAAGCGCACTGAAGCTTTCTTT. This sequence encodes CASSWQKRTEAFF.

This CDR3 reads CASSPDAVRSYNEQFF. The CDR3, as DNA: TGTGCCAGCAGCCCAGATGCCGTACGCTCCTACAATGAGCAGTTCTTC. This rearrangement joins TRBV9 to TRBJ2-1; D uncertain. V lost 4 bases and J 0 bases, leaving 14 bases between the germline ends. CDR1 is SGDLS and CDR2 is YYNGEE in the germline V gene. CDR3 length: 16 residues.

The chain employs TRBV20-1 and TRBJ2-7; D unclear. This CDR3 is 11 amino acids long. Germline CDR1 and CDR2: DFQATT and SNEGSKA (reference sequence). V was trimmed by 0 bases and J by 7 bases, leaving 7 bases between them. In DNA, the CDR3 is TGCAGTGCTAGAGATCAGAGGGAGCAGTACTTC. Encoded protein: CSARDQREQYF.

This sequence joins TRBV6-4 and TRBJ2-5; D is possibly TRBD2 (5 bases). Germline V lookup: CDR1 MRHNA, CDR2 SNTAGT. The ends were cut back, 4 bases at V and 6 bases at J, with 12 bases in the middle. The CDR3 sequence is 13 residues long. The CDR3 loop reads CASSARGIKTQYF. In nucleotides, the CDR3 is TGTGCCAGCAGTGCAAGAGGGATTAAGACCCAGTACTTC.

This chain joins TRBV7-9 and TRBJ1-1, with D possibly matching TRBD1 (6 bases). Trimming pared 1 base from V and 3 bases from J, leaving 15 bases between. This CDR3 comprises 16 residues. The V gene's germline CDR1 is SEHNR and CDR2 FQNEAQ (reference sequence). The CDR3 DNA reads as TGTGCCAGCAGCTTAGGAACAGGGTATCCCCACACTGAAGCTTTCTTT. It specifies CASSLGTGYPHTEAFF.

The V call is TRBV28, the J call TRBJ2-6; D perhaps matches TRBD2 (6 bases). This CDR3 contains 16 residues. Trimming pared 6 bases from V and 0 bases from J, leaving 12 bases between. Germline V lookup: CDR1 MDHEN, CDR2 SYDVKM. DNA of the CDR3: TGTGCCAGCAGCCCGGGGGAGAGCTCTGGGGCCAACGTCCTGACTTTC. Residues: CASSPGESSGANVLTF. Filled out from reference TRBV28 and TRBJ2-6, the complete variable domain reads DVKVTQSSRYLVKRTGEKVFLECVQDMDHENMFWYRQDPGLGLRLIYFSYDVKMKEKGDIPEGYSVSREKKERFSLILESASTNQTSMYLCASSPGESSGANVLTFGAGSRLTVL.

This chain links TRBV5-1 with TRBJ2-7; no reliable D call. Trimming stripped 8 bases from V and 1 base from J, with 7 bases between. The CDR3 totals 11 residues. The germline CDR1 and CDR2 sequences are SGHRS and YFSETQ. CDR3 sequence (DNA): TGCGCCAGTCGTGAGTCCTACGAGCAGTACTTC. Its translation is CASRESYEQYF.

This chain uses TRBV11-2 with TRBJ2-5; 10 nucleotides line up with TRBD2. The CDR3 is 18 amino acids. CDR1 is SGHAT, CDR2 FQNNGV, per germline. V dropped 1 base and J dropped 7; count of bases not matched to a gene: 15. CDR3: CASSLGQEAGGPGATQYF. In DNA, the CDR3 is TGTGCCAGCAGCTTAGGGCAGGAAGCGGGAGGGCCCGGGGCGACCCAGTACTTC.